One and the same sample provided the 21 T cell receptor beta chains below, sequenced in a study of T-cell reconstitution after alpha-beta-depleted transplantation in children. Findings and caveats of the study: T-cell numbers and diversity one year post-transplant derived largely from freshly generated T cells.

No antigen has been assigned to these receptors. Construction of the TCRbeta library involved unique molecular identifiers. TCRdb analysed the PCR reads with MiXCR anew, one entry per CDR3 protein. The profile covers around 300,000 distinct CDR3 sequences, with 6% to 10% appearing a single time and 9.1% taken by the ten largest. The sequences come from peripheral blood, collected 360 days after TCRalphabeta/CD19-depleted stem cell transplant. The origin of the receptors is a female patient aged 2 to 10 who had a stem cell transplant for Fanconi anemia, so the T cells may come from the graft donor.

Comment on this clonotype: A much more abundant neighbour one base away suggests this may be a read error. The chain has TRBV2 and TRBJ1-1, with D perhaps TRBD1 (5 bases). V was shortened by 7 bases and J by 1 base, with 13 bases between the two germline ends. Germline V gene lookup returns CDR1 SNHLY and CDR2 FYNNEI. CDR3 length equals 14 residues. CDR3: CASTRTSANTEAFF. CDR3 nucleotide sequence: TGTGCCAGCACCAGGACATCAGCGAACACTGAAGCTTTCTTT.

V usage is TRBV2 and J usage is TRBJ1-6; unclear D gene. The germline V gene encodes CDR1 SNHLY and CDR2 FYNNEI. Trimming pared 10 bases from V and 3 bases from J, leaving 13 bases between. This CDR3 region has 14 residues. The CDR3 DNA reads TGTGCCACCAAGCGCCCGGTCTATAATTCACCCCTCCACTTT. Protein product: CATKRPVYNSPLHF.

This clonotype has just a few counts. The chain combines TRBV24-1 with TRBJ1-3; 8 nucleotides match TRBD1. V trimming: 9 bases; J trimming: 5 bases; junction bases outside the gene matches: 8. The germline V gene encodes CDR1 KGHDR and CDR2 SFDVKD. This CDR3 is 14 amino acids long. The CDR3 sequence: CATRGQVNRNTIYF. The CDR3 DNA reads TGTGCCACCCGGGGACAGGTCAATAGAAACACCATATATTTT.

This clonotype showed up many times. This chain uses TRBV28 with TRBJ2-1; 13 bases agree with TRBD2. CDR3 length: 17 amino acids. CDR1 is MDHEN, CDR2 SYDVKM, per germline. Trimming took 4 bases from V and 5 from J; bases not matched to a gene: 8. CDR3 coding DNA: TGTGCCAGCAGTTGGACTAGCGGGAGAAGGGTAAACAATGAGCAGTTCTTC. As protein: CASSWTSGRRVNNEQFF.

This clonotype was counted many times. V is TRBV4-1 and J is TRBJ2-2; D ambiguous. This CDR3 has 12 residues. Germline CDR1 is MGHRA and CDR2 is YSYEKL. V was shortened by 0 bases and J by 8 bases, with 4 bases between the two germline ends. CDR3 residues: CASSQELGELFF. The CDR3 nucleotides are TGCGCCAGCAGCCAAGAATTAGGGGAGCTGTTTTTT.

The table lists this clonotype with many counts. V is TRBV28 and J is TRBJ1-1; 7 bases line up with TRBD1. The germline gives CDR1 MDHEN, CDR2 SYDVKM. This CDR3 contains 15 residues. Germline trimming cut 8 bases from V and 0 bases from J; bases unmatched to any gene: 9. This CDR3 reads CASQLLRGMNTEAFF. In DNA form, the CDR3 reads TGTGCCAGCCAGCTGCTCAGGGGGATGAACACTGAAGCTTTCTTT.

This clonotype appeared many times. The CDR3 DNA follows: TGTGCCAGCAGCTCCATAGCGGGAGGGCTAAGGGAGCAGTACTTC. It yields the protein CASSSIAGGLREQYF. The V call is TRBV11-2, the J call TRBJ2-7; the match to TRBD2 covers 11 bases. CDR1 SGHAT and CDR2 FQNNGV come from the germline V gene. The CDR3 consists of 15 residues. The ends lost 4 bases at V and 7 bases at J; junction bases unmatched: 9.

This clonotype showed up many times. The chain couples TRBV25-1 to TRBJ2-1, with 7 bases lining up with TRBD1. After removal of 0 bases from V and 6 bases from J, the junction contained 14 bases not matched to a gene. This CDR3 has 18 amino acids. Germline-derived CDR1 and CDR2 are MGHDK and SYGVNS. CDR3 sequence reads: CASSEYFEVSRQGNEQFF. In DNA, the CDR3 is TGTGCCAGCAGTGAATATTTTGAGGTCTCCCGACAGGGCAATGAGCAGTTCTTC.

The CDR3 sequence is CASADPPGSAIRSYF. The CDR3 DNA is TGTGCCAGCGCAGACCCGCCGGGGTCTGCAATACGCTCGTATTTT. The chain has TRBV6-1 and TRBJ2-3, with D perhaps TRBD2 (5 bases). CDR1 MNHNS and CDR2 SASEGT come from the germline V gene. The CDR3 is 15 residues long. V dropped 8 bases and J dropped 14 bases, with 29 bases sitting between them.

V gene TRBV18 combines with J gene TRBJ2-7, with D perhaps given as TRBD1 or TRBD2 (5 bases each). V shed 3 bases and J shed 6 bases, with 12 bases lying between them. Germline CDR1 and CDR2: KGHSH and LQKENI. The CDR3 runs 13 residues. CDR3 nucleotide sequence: TGTGCCAGCTCACCCCAGACGGGGCTCGAGCAGTACTTC. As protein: CASSPQTGLEQYF.

CDR3 nucleotides: TGTGCCAGCAGCTTGTCGGTGGGGGCGCACACAGATACGCAGTATTTT. This translates into CASSLSVGAHTDTQYF. J is TRBJ2-3 and V is TRBV5-5, with a possible D match to TRBD1 (6 bases). The germline V and J ends were trimmed by 1 base and 2 bases, with 14 bases remaining between them. There are 16 residues in the CDR3. From germline, CDR1 is SGHKS and CDR2 YYEKEE (reference sequence).

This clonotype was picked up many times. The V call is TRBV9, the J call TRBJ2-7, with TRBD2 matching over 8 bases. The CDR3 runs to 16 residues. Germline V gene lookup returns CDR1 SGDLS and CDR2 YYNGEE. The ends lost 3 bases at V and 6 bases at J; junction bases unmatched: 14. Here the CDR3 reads CASSEIPSGSLPEQYF. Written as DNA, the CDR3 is TGTGCCAGCAGCGAGATCCCGAGCGGGAGTCTACCCGAGCAGTACTTC.

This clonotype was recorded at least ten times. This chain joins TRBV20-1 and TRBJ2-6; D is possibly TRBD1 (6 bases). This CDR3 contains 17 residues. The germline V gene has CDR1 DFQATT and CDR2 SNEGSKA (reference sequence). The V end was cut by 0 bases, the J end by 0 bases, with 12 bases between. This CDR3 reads CSAREGTIISGANVLTF. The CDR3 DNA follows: TGCAGTGCTAGAGAGGGGACAATTATCTCTGGGGCCAACGTCCTGACTTTC.

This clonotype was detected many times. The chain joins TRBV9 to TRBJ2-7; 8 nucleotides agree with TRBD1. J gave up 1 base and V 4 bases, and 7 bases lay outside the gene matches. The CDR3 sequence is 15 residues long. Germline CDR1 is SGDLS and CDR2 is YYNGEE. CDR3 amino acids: CASSNGRDRSYEQYF. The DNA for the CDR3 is TGTGCCAGCAGCAACGGCCGGGACAGGTCCTACGAGCAGTACTTC.

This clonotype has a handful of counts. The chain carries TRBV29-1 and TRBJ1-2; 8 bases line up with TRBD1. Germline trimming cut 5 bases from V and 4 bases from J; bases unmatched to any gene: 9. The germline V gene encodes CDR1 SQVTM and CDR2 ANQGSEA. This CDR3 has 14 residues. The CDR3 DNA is TGCAGCGTTCTTACAGGGGGAGGGGGCTATGGCTACACCTTC. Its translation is CSVLTGGGGYGYTF.

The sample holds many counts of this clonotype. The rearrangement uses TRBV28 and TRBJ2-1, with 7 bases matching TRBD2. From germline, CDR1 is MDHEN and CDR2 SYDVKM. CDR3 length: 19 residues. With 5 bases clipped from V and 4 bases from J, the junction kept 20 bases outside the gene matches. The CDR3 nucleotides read TGTGCCAGCAGTCCCCACCGGGACTACCACCCAAAACTTTACAATGAGCAGTTCTTC. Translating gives CASSPHRDYHPKLYNEQFF.

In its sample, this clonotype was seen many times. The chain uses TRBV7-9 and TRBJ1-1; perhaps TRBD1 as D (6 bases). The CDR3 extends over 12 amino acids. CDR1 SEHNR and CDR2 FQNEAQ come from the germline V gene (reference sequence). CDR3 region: CVPGGLNTEAFF. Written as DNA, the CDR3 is TGTGTCCCCGGGGGGCTGAACACTGAAGCTTTCTTT. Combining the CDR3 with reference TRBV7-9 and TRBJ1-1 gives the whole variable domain DTGVSQNPRHKITKRGQNVTFRCDPISEHNRLYWYRQTLGQGPEFLTYFQNEAQLEKSRLLSDRFSAERPKGSFSTLEIQRTEQGDSAMYLCVPGGLNTEAFFGQGTRLTVV.

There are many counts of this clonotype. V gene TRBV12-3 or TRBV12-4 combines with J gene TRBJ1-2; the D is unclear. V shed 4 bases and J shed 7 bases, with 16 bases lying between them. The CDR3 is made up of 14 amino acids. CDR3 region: CASSSHGPLGGYTF. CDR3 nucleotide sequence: TGTGCCAGCAGTTCGCACGGACCCCTAGGTGGCTACACCTTC.

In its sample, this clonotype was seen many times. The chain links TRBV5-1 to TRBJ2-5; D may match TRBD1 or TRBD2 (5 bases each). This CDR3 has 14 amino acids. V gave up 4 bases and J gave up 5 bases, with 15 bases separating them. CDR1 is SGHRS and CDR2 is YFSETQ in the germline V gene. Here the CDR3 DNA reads TGCGCCAGCAGCACTAGGACATCTGGGGAGACCCAGTACTTC. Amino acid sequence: CASSTRTSGETQYF.

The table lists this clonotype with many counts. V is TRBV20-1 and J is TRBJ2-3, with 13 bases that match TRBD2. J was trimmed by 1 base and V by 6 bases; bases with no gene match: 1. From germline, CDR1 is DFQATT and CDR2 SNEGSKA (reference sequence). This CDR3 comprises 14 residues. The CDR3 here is CSAGTSGGTDTQYF. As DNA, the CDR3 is TGCAGTGCCGGGACTAGCGGGGGCACAGATACGCAGTATTTT.

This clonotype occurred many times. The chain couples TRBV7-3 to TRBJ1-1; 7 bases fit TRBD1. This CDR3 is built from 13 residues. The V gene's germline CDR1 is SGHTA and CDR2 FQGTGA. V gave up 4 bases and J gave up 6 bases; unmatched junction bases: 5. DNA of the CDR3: TGTGCCAGCAGCTACCACAGGGGCGCTGAAGCTTTCTTT. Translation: CASSYHRGAEAFF.